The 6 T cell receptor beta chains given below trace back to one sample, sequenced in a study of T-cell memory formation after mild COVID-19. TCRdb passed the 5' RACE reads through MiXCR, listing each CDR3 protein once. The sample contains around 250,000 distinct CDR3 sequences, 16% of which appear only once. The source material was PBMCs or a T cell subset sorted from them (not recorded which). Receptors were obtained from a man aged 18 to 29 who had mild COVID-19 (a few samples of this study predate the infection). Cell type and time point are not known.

The CDR3 sequence: CASSLIGQGGYTF. Written as DNA, the CDR3 is TGTGCCAGCAGCTTAATCGGACAGGGTGGCTACACCTTC. This chain connects TRBV7-9 to TRBJ1-2; TRBD1 matches at 8 bases. The length of the CDR3 is 13 residues. The trim removed 2 bases at V and 7 bases at J, leaving 3 bases unmatched. Germline V lookup: CDR1 SEHNR, CDR2 FQNEAQ (reference sequence).

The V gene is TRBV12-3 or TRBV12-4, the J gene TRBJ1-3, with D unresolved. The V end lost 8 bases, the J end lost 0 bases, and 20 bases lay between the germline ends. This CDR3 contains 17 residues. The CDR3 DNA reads TGTGCCAGCCTAGACTCCTTTTATGGTACCTCTGGAAACACCATATATTTT. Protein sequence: CASLDSFYGTSGNTIYF.

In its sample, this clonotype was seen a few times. This chain's CDR3 is CSATTGSSGNTIYF. In DNA form, the CDR3 reads TGCAGTGCTACGACAGGTTCCTCTGGAAACACCATATATTTT. The chain employs TRBV20-1 and TRBJ1-3; D perhaps matches TRBD1 (6 bases). Between the trimmed V and J ends, which lost 4 bases and 0 bases, there was a span of 10 bases. The CDR3 totals 14 residues. Germline V lookup: CDR1 DFQATT, CDR2 SNEGSKA (reference sequence).

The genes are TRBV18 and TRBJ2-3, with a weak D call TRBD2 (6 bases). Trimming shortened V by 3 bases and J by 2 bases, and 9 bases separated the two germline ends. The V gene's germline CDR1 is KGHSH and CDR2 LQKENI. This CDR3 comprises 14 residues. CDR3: CASSPDYYTDTQYF. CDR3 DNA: TGTGCCAGCTCACCGGACTACTACACAGATACGCAGTATTTT. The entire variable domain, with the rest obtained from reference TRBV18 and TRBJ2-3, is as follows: NAGVMQNPRHLVRRRGQEARLRCSPMKGHSHVYWYRQLPEEGLKFMVYLQKENIIDESGMPKERFSAEFPKEGPSILRIQQVVRGDSAAYFCASSPDYYTDTQYFGPGTRLTVL.

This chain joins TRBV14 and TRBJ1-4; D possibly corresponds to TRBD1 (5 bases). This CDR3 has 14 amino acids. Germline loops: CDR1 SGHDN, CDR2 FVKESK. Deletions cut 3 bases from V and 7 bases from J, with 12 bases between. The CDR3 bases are TGTGCCAGCAGCCATCTGGGGGAGTTTGAAAAACTGTTTTTT. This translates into CASSHLGEFEKLFF.

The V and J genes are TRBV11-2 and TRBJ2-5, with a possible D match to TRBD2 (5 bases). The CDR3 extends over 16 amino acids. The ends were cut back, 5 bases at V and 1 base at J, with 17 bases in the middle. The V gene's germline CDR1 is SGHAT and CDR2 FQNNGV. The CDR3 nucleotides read TGTGCCAGCAGCCCCCACCCACCTGCGGGCCAAGAGACCCAGTACTTC. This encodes CASSPHPPAGQETQYF.